These 24 T cell receptor beta chains originate from one sample sequenced in a study of CD8+ T cells in alopecia areata. Sequencing used cDNA as its template, made by extracting RNA and reverse transcribing it. TCRdb keeps only in-frame clones here, not all; method: immunoSEQ multiplex PCR. The data contain roughly 200,000 clones, roughly 50% of them singletons. Sample: CD8+ T cells sorted from blood. These receptors were collected from a human donor in good health.

The genes are TRBV5-5 and TRBJ1-2; D gene uncertain. The V gene lost 6 bases and the J gene lost 1 base, with 13 bases spanning the gap. The CDR3 is 14 residues long. Germline CDR1 SGHKS, CDR2 YYEKEE (reference sequence). For the CDR3, the DNA is TGTGCCAGCATCCCCGAACTGGGTAACTATGGCTACACCTTC. Translated, it gives CASIPELGNYGYTF. The whole variable domain, remainder taken from reference TRBV5-5 and TRBJ1-2, is DAGVTQSPTHLIKTRGQQVTLRCSPISGHKSVSWYQQVLGQGPQFIFQYYEKEERGRGNFPDRFSARQFPNYSSELNVNALLLGDSALYLCASIPELGNYGYTFGSGTRLTVV.

The sample holds one count of this clone. V is TRBV29-1 and J is TRBJ1-2; D is undetermined. V was pared by 5 bases and J by 4 bases, with 8 bases between. The germline CDR1 and CDR2 sequences are SQVTM and ANQGSEA. The CDR3 covers 11 residues. This CDR3 is CSVSEGYGYTF. The CDR3 coding sequence is TGCAGCGTTAGCGAGGGCTATGGCTACACCTTC.

This clone was picked up a small number of times. The chain uses TRBV14 and TRBJ2-3, with D perhaps assigned TRBD1 or TRBD2 (5 bases each). CDR1 SGHDN and CDR2 FVKESK come from the germline V gene. The V end was cut by 4 bases, the J end by 5 bases, with 16 bases between. This CDR3 comprises 15 residues. CDR3 sequence reads: CASSLIFGTGDTQYF. In nucleotides, the CDR3 is TGTGCCAGCAGCCTTATCTTCGGGACCGGAGATACGCAGTATTTT.

The rearrangement uses TRBV15 and TRBJ2-7; D ambiguous. The V gene lost 3 bases and the J gene lost 7 bases, with 16 bases spanning the gap. The CDR3 consists of 14 residues. Germline V CDR1 and CDR2: LNHNV, YYDKDF (reference sequence). The CDR3 loop is CATSSLGLSKEQYF. CDR3 DNA: TGTGCCACCAGCAGTCTTGGCTTAAGTAAGGAGCAGTACTTC.

This clone was seen more than once but under ten times. The rearrangement links TRBV6-4 to TRBJ2-1; 9 bases fit TRBD1. CDR1 and CDR2 from the germline V gene are MRHNA and SNTAGT. CDR3 length: 18 amino acids. After removal of 2 bases from V and 2 bases from J, the junction contained 10 bases not matched to a gene. The CDR3 spells CASSDGGTGMDPYNEQFF. In nucleotides, the CDR3 is TGTGCCAGCAGTGACGGGGGGACAGGGATGGATCCCTACAATGAGCAGTTCTTC.

The rearrangement uses TRBV2 and TRBJ1-1; D unclear. Germline values: CDR1 SNHLY, CDR2 FYNNEI. The CDR3 contains 13 residues. Trimming stripped 5 bases from V and 7 bases from J, with 14 bases between. The CDR3 here is CASSLATGSEAFF. The CDR3 DNA follows: TGTGCCAGCAGTTTAGCGACGGGAAGTGAAGCTTTCTTT.

This clone was observed a few times. This chain connects TRBV29-1 to TRBJ2-2; 7 bases map to TRBD2. The CDR3 is 15 amino acids. Germline V gene lookup returns CDR1 SQVTM and CDR2 ANQGSEA. V lost 6 bases and J lost 0; bases outside the gene matches: 7. The CDR3: CSVETGTTNTGELFF. The CDR3 bases are TGCAGCGTGGAAACCGGGACTACGAACACCGGGGAGCTGTTTTTT.

In the case of this clone: In the same sample, other DNA sequences code for this CDR3. The chain uses TRBV5-1 and TRBJ2-7; 12 nucleotides match TRBD1. The CDR3 extends over 15 amino acids. Germline CDR1 reads SGHRS; CDR2 reads YFSETQ. V lost 5 bases and J lost 3; bases outside the gene matches: 6. CDR3: CASSPGTGGFYEQYF. CDR3 in DNA: TGCGCCAGCAGTCCCGGGACAGGGGGCTTCTACGAGCAGTACTTC.

The CDR3 here is CASSLAPSDGYTF. Here the CDR3 DNA reads TGTGCCAGCAGTCTTGCCCCTTCGGACGGCTACACCTTC. The genes are TRBV6-5 and TRBJ1-2, with D uncertain. Between the trimmed V and J ends, which lost 5 bases and 8 bases, there was a span of 15 bases. The V gene's germline CDR1 is MNHEY and CDR2 SVGAGI. The CDR3 totals 13 residues.

The chain links TRBV6-5 to TRBJ2-1; TRBD2 agrees at 7 bases. There are 14 residues in the CDR3. The V gene's germline CDR1 is MNHEY and CDR2 SVGAGI. V lost 6 bases to trimming and J lost 2 bases; unmatched junction nucleotides: 4. This CDR3 is CASSSGVTYNEQFF. CDR3 in DNA: TGTGCCAGCAGCAGCGGGGTAACCTACAATGAGCAGTTCTTC.

The V gene is TRBV7-9, the J gene TRBJ2-5; D gene ambiguous. Trimming stripped 5 bases from V and 4 bases from J, with 11 bases between. CDR3 length: 13 amino acids. Germline assignment: CDR1 SEHNR and CDR2 FQNEAQ (reference sequence). Here the CDR3 DNA reads TGTGCCAGCAGCCCCTCTTCCGGAGAGACCCAGTACTTC. Protein sequence: CASSPSSGETQYF.

The chain carries TRBV30 and TRBJ2-1, with 9 bases identical to TRBD1. Losses at the gene ends were 2 bases for V and 6 bases for J; bases not matched to a gene: 8. This CDR3 has 15 amino acids. Germline V gene data show CDR1 as GTSNPN and CDR2 as SVGIG (reference sequence). Written as DNA, the CDR3 is TGTGCCTGGAGTCGGGGACAGGGCCCCGGCAATGAGCAGTTCTTC. Protein product: CAWSRGQGPGNEQFF.

The CDR3 sequence: CATGLNTEAFF. The CDR3 nucleotides are TGTGCCACCGGATTGAACACTGAAGCTTTCTTT. V usage is TRBV15 and J usage is TRBJ1-1; D gene unclear. Germline V gene lookup returns CDR1 LNHNV and CDR2 YYDKDF (reference sequence). V lost 8 bases and J 0 bases, leaving 4 bases between the germline ends. There are 11 residues in the CDR3.

This clone was observed a single time. V and J are TRBV29-1 and TRBJ2-2, with a possible D match to TRBD2 (6 bases). Trimming removed 4 bases at V and 5 bases at J, with 11 bases between. CDR1 and CDR2 from the germline V gene are SQVTM and ANQGSEA. The CDR3 is 13 residues long. The DNA of the CDR3 is TGCAGCGTTGGTGTCGGGAGTACCGGGGAGCTGTTTTTT. The encoded protein is CSVGVGSTGELFF.

Note on this clone: The junction differs from germline at one of its ends, possibly a read error. J is TRBJ2-6 and V is TRBV27, with D maybe TRBD1 (5 bases). Germline CDR1 MNHEY, CDR2 SMNVEV (reference sequence). CDR3 size: 13 residues. CDR3 nucleotides: TGTGCCAGCCGATTGGGTGGGGCCAACGTCCTGACCTTC. Its translation: CASRLGGANVLTF.

The rearrangement joins TRBV29-1 to TRBJ1-2; D perhaps matches TRBD1 (5 bases). The CDR3 loop spans 12 amino acids. Germline V lookup: CDR1 SQVTM, CDR2 ANQGSEA. Deletions cut 0 bases from V and 8 bases from J, with 10 bases between. CDR3 sequence: CSVEDEGPGYTF. The CDR3 DNA is TGCAGCGTTGAAGATGAGGGGCCCGGCTACACCTTC. Based on the CDR3 plus reference TRBV29-1 and TRBJ1-2, the full variable domain is SAVISQKPSRDICQRGTSLTIQCQVDSQVTMMFWYRQQPGQSLTLIATANQGSEATYESGFVIDKFPISRPNLTFSTLTVSNMSPEDSSIYLCSVEDEGPGYTFGSGTRLTVV.

The rearrangement links TRBV27 to TRBJ1-2; perhaps TRBD1 as D (5 bases). CDR1 is MNHEY, CDR2 SMNVEV, per germline (reference sequence). V was cut by 8 bases and J by 7 bases, with 17 bases left in between. The CDR3 covers 13 residues. The chain's CDR3 is CASSQYGAGGYTF. The CDR3, as DNA: TGTGCCAGCTCCCAATACGGGGCTGGTGGCTACACCTTC.

This clone came up many times. The rearrangement joins TRBV6-1 to TRBJ1-1; D not resolved. The germline gives CDR1 MNHNS, CDR2 SASEGT. The CDR3 sequence is 15 residues long. The germline V and J ends were trimmed by 1 base and 1 base, with 10 bases remaining between them. The CDR3 bases are TGTGCCAGCAGTGAAGGTGTGGAGACGAACACTGAAGCTTTCTTT. The encoded protein is CASSEGVETNTEAFF.

The chain employs TRBV4-1 and TRBJ2-7; no reliable D call. Germline loops: CDR1 MGHRA, CDR2 YSYEKL. V dropped 3 bases and J dropped 3 bases, with 12 bases sitting between them. The CDR3 contains 14 residues. Here the CDR3 DNA reads TGCGCCAGCAGCCAGTCCCCGGCAGGCTACGAGCAGTACTTC. It translates to CASSQSPAGYEQYF.

This chain connects TRBV6-5 to TRBJ1-1; no reliable D call. The CDR3 has 16 residues. V lost 4 bases and J 1 base, leaving 16 bases between the germline ends. Germline V lookup: CDR1 MNHEY, CDR2 SVGAGI. CDR3 region: CASSFSVSDRNTEAFF. As DNA, the CDR3 is TGTGCCAGCAGTTTCTCGGTGTCGGACCGGAACACTGAAGCTTTCTTT.

The V and J genes are TRBV2 and TRBJ1-4; D gene ambiguous. The CDR3 runs to 13 residues. V lost 4 bases and J 5 bases, leaving 8 bases between the germline ends. Germline loops: CDR1 SNHLY, CDR2 FYNNEI. CDR3 DNA: TGTGCCAGCAGTGTACAAGAGAATGAAAAACTGTTTTTT. This codes for CASSVQENEKLFF. Drawing the rest from reference TRBV2 and TRBJ1-4, the complete variable domain is EPEVTQTPSHQVTQMGQEVILRCVPISNHLYFYWYRQILGQKVEFLVSFYNNEISEKSEIFDDQFSVERPDGSNFTLKIRSTKLEDSAMYFCASSVQENEKLFFGSGTQLSVL.

The chain couples TRBV14 to TRBJ1-2; D is uncertain. The CDR3 consists of 13 residues. Germline assignment: CDR1 SGHDN and CDR2 FVKESK. The V gene lost 0 bases and the J gene lost 3 bases, with 5 bases spanning the gap. Here the CDR3 DNA reads TGTGCCAGCAGCCAAGACACGTACTATGGCTACACCTTC. Encoded protein: CASSQDTYYGYTF. The variable domain in full, with the rest retrieved from reference TRBV14 and TRBJ1-2, is EAGVTQFPSHSVIEKGQTVTLRCDPISGHDNLYWYRRVMGKEIKFLLHFVKESKQDESGMPNNRFLAERTGGTYSTLKVQPAELEDSGVYFCASSQDTYYGYTFGSGTRLTVV.

Written as DNA, the CDR3 is TGTGCCAGCAGCACCGGGACAGGGGTTAATCAGCCCCAGCATTTT. Encoded protein: CASSTGTGVNQPQHF. This chain connects TRBV27 to TRBJ1-5; TRBD1 matches at 10 bases. The J segment lost 4 bases and the V segment lost 6 bases, leaving 6 bases of the junction unmatched. In germline, CDR1 is MNHEY, CDR2 SMNVEV (reference sequence). This CDR3 contains 15 residues.

This clone was seen only a few times. The chain employs TRBV23-1 and TRBJ2-3; the D is unclear. TRBV23-1 is placed among ORFs of uncertain function. The V end lost 2 bases, the J end lost 1 base, and 10 bases lay between the germline ends. The CDR3 consists of 15 residues. The CDR3 DNA reads TGCGCCAGCAGTCAAGTAGGATTTGGCACAGATACGCAGTATTTT. This sequence encodes CASSQVGFGTDTQYF.